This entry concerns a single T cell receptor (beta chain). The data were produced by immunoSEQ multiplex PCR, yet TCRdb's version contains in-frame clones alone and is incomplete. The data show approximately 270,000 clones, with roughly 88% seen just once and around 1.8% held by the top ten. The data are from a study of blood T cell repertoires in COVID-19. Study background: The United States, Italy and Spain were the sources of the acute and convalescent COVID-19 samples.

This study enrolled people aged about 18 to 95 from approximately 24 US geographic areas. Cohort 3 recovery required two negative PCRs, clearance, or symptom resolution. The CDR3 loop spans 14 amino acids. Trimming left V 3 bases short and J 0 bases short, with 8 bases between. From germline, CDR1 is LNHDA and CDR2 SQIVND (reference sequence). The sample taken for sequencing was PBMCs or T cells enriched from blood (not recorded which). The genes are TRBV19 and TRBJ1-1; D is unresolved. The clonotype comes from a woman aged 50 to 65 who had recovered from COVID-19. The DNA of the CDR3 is TGTGCCAGTAGTATGCGGGAGGTGAACACTGAAGCTTTCTTT. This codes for CASSMREVNTEAFF.